The 17 T cell receptor beta chains given below trace back to one sample, sequenced in a study of blood T cell repertoires in COVID-19. Clones were read by immunoSEQ multiplex PCR, and TCRdb kept only the in-frame ones, dropping some. The repertoire holds under 300,000 clones, approximately 88% seen once, with 2.5% to 3.5% in the top ten. Sequenced sample: PBMCs or T cells enriched from blood (not recorded which). These receptors were obtained from a woman in her 40s who had been exposed to COVID-19.

The chain uses TRBV7-9 and TRBJ1-1; D is uncertain. V lost 0 bases, J lost 7 bases, and 12 bases lay in between. The CDR3 loop spans 14 amino acids. CDR1 is SEHNR, CDR2 FQNEAQ, per germline (reference sequence). In DNA form, the CDR3 reads TGTGCCAGCAGCTTAGCGGGGAGGTCAAATGAAGCTTTCTTT. This gives the protein CASSLAGRSNEAFF.

The chain recombines TRBV24-1 with TRBJ2-6; D not resolved. Trimming cost V 6 bases and J 4 bases, with 12 bases left between them. The CDR3 is made up of 15 amino acids. Germline-derived CDR1 and CDR2 are KGHDR and SFDVKD. In DNA form, the CDR3 reads TGTGCCACCAGTTTAGGCGGTTCGGGGGCCAACGTCCTGACTTTC. It specifies CATSLGGSGANVLTF.

This clone was picked up one time. The V gene is TRBV19, the J gene TRBJ2-3, with TRBD1 matching over 7 bases. The germline V gene encodes CDR1 LNHDA and CDR2 SQIVND (reference sequence). This CDR3 region has 12 residues. The V and J ends lost 9 bases and 4 bases, in that order; junction bases with no gene match: 4. CDR3 amino acids: CASADRADTQYF. The DNA for the CDR3 is TGTGCCAGCGCCGACAGGGCAGATACGCAGTATTTT.

The genes are TRBV30 and TRBJ1-2; 7 bases map to TRBD1. This CDR3 contains 12 residues. V was pared by 2 bases and J by 8 bases, with 5 bases of the junction left unmatched. Germline V CDR1 and CDR2: GTSNPN, SVGIG (reference sequence). The CDR3 is CAWSTRQGGYTF. For the CDR3, the DNA is TGTGCCTGGAGTACAAGACAGGGAGGCTACACCTTC.

The chain carries TRBV7-8 and TRBJ1-5; D not resolved. CDR3 length: 16 amino acids. Trimming took off 0 bases at V and 0 bases at J, with 9 bases between the two ends. Germline values: CDR1 SGHVS, CDR2 FQNEAQ. CDR3 sequence (DNA): TGTGCCAGCAGCTTAGCATCGGTTTCTAGCAATCAGCCCCAGCATTTT. Protein product: CASSLASVSSNQPQHF.

The chain carries TRBV7-3 and TRBJ2-1; 10 bases map to TRBD1. Losses at the gene ends were 4 bases for V and 7 bases for J; bases not matched to a gene: 4. The CDR3 is 14 amino acids. CDR1 is SGHTA, CDR2 FQGTGA, per germline. The CDR3 sequence is CASSSRTGGNEQFF. The CDR3 coding sequence is TGTGCCAGCAGCTCAAGGACAGGGGGGAATGAGCAGTTCTTC.

V and J are TRBV24-1 and TRBJ1-5; 7 positions agree with TRBD1. Trimming at V came to 4 bases and at J to 10 bases, leaving 12 bases not matched to a gene. CDR3 length equals 15 residues. The germline V gene has CDR1 KGHDR and CDR2 SFDVKD. CDR3: CATSDPGQAGGPQHF. CDR3 in DNA: TGTGCCACCAGTGACCCTGGACAGGCGGGCGGACCCCAGCATTTT.

The chain uses TRBV11-3 and TRBJ2-3; D is possibly TRBD1 (6 bases). The germline V and J ends were trimmed by 7 bases and 3 bases, with 14 bases remaining between them. Germline loops: CDR1 SGHNT, CDR2 YENEEA. This CDR3 spans 14 amino acids. The CDR3: CASTDPQGTDTQYF. The DNA for the CDR3 is TGTGCCAGCACCGATCCTCAGGGGACAGATACGCAGTATTTT.

This rearrangement joins TRBV7-3 to TRBJ2-2; 13 bases line up with TRBD2. V shed 1 base, J shed 1 base, and the junction held 6 bases outside the gene matches. Germline assignment: CDR1 SGHTA and CDR2 FQGTGA. CDR3 length: 19 residues. As DNA, the CDR3 is TGTGCCAGCAGCTTAATGGGACTAGCGGGAATTAAGAACACCGGGGAGCTGTTTTTT. Its protein is CASSLMGLAGIKNTGELFF.

The rearrangement joins TRBV27 to TRBJ1-5; 8 bases line up with TRBD1. V lost 4 bases to trimming and J lost 6 bases; unmatched junction nucleotides: 2. The CDR3 totals 13 residues. Per the germline V gene, CDR1 is MNHEY and CDR2 is SMNVEV (reference sequence). The CDR3 coding sequence is TGTGCCAGCAGTTCAACAGGGGGTCAGCCCCAGCATTTT. Its translation: CASSSTGGQPQHF.

This sequence joins TRBV10-1 and TRBJ1-1, with a possible D match to TRBD1 (5 bases). V lost 3 bases to trimming and J lost 9 bases, with 17 bases between them. This CDR3 spans 14 amino acids. Germline lookup yields CDR1 WNHNN and CDR2 SYGVQD (reference sequence). The CDR3, as DNA: TGCGCCAGCAGTGACGATCAGGGAGGACTTAAAGCTTTCTTT. It specifies CASSDDQGGLKAFF.

The rearrangement links TRBV28 to TRBJ1-2, with no clear D. The CDR3 is made up of 14 amino acids. Germline-derived CDR1 and CDR2 are MDHEN and SYDVKM. V lost 8 bases to trimming and J lost 4 bases, with 17 bases between them. The CDR3 sequence is CASDTEGLGYGYTF. The CDR3 DNA sequence: TGTGCCAGCGATACGGAGGGATTGGGCTATGGCTACACCTTC.

The chain couples TRBV24-1 to TRBJ2-3; D is possibly TRBD1 (6 bases). Germline CDR1 is KGHDR and CDR2 is SFDVKD. This CDR3 comprises 15 residues. V lost 7 bases to trimming and J lost 6 bases, with 19 bases between them. The CDR3 nucleotides read TGTGCCACCAGGGGGGCCAGGGACCCCCCCGATACGCAGTATTTT. Translation: CATRGARDPPDTQYF.

The genes are TRBV5-1 and TRBJ1-1; 7 bases fit TRBD1. The CDR3 is 14 amino acids. V lost 0 bases and J lost 10; bases outside the gene matches: 9. Germline V gene sequence: CDR1 SGHRS, CDR2 YFSETQ. Here the CDR3 DNA reads TGCGCCAGCAGCTTGGAGGGGGCCTCGGACAGAGCTTTCTTT. Protein: CASSLEGASDRAFF.

V and J are TRBV7-6 and TRBJ2-5; 9 bases match TRBD2. Trimming took 5 bases from V and 4 from J; bases not matched to a gene: 2. There are 13 residues in the CDR3. Germline V gives CDR1 SGHVS, CDR2 FNYEAQ. CDR3 sequence reads: CASSAGGRETQYF. The CDR3 DNA reads TGTGCCAGCAGCGCGGGGGGGCGAGAGACCCAGTACTTC. Filled out from reference TRBV7-6 and TRBJ2-5, the complete variable domain reads GAGVSQSPRYKVTKRGQDVALRCDPISGHVSLYWYRQALGQGPEFLTYFNYEAQQDKSGLPNDRFSAERPEGSISTLTIQRTEQRDSAMYRCASSAGGRETQYFGPGTRLLVL.

This clone was seen a few times. CDR3 residues: CASSFTGQGAIEAFF. The DNA for the CDR3 is TGTGCCAGCAGCTTTACAGGACAGGGGGCGATTGAAGCTTTCTTT. The genes are TRBV5-5 and TRBJ1-1, with 11 bases lining up with TRBD1. The CDR3 totals 15 residues. Unmatched junction bases numbered 7, after V lost 2 bases and J lost 7 bases. Germline CDR1 and CDR2: SGHKS and YYEKEE (reference sequence).

V usage is TRBV20-1 and J usage is TRBJ1-1; 8 bases are a match to TRBD1. The germline CDR1 and CDR2 sequences are DFQATT and SNEGSKA (reference sequence). The CDR3 has 11 amino acids. The trim removed 5 bases at V and 12 bases at J, leaving 8 bases unmatched. The CDR3 spells CSAPWTGRPFF. CDR3 DNA: TGCAGTGCTCCCTGGACAGGGAGGCCTTTCTTT.